The present T cell receptor (beta chain) was sequenced within a study of blood T cell repertoires in COVID-19. Overall study context: From the United States, Italy and Spain came samples of acute and convalescent COVID-19.

Germline loops: CDR1 SGHTA, CDR2 FQGTGA. This CDR3 is built from 14 residues. V was shortened by 5 bases and J by 1 base, with 8 bases between the two germline ends. Repertoires were generated with immunoSEQ multiplex PCR, while TCRdb's copy carries only in-frame clones and drops some. The data show roughly 300,000 clones, with about four fifths seen just once and more than 1.1% held by the top ten. Recruited during active infection, patients (from Seattle) were subsequently followed longitudinally. The V gene is TRBV7-3, the J gene TRBJ2-2, with D possibly matching TRBD1 (5 bases). The source is a human donor with COVID-19, enrolled during active disease. The donor label of this sample is uncertain. The sample was peripheral blood. As DNA, the CDR3 is TGTGCCAGCAGCCCCGGACAGAACACCGGGGAGCTGTTTTTT. The encoded protein is CASSPGQNTGELFF.